The TCR beta chain described here comes from a study of shared clonotypes between healthy human individuals. Notes on the study in general: With several donors compared, around 4.7% of naive CD4 clonotypes were shared.

Repertoires were generated with immunoSEQ multiplex PCR, while TCRdb's copy carries only in-frame clones and drops some. The profile shows roughly 2.5 million clones, around 94% of them singletons. Germline V CDR1 and CDR2: MNHEY, SVGAGI. V lost 7 bases to trimming and J lost 8 bases; unmatched junction nucleotides: 7. The CDR3 runs to 13 residues. Worth noting for this clone: The target antigen is unknown.

V gene TRBV6-5 combines with J gene TRBJ2-1; 8 nucleotides agree with TRBD1. This clonotype originated in a man aged 18 to 30 in good health. Sequencing was done on a sample of naive CD4+ T cells sorted from blood. The subset: CD45RA+ positively selected. The CDR3: CASTSTGAHEQFF. The DNA for the CDR3 is TGTGCCAGCACTTCGACAGGGGCCCATGAGCAGTTCTTC.